This is a list of T cell receptor beta chains from one sample in a study of T-cell reconstitution after alpha-beta-depleted transplantation in children. MiXCR, applied by TCRdb to the PCR reads, yields one record per CDR3 protein. The sample has 800,000 to 1,000,000 distinct CDR3 sequences; roughly 31% are singletons. This material consisted of PBMCs, mostly from graft donor cells, taken 360 days after TCRalphabeta/CD19-depleted stem cell transplant. The receptors were gathered from a boy under two years old who had a stem cell transplant for SCID, so the T cells may come from the graft donor. The CDR3 runs from the conserved cysteine through the conserved F or W. The order of the fields is CDR3 DNA, CDR3 protein, V gene, clone size, J gene, D gene. The D gene is left open where the match is weak. Size values are once, few and many counts, or a class for expanded clones, and some rows have none.

TGCAGTGCTAGAGATTTCGAGGGGAGGGATGAAAAACTGTTTTTT	CSARDFEGRDEKLFF	TRBV20-1	-	TRBJ1-4	-
TGTGCCAGCAGTTTAGGAGTAGCGTCTGACGAGCAGTACTTC	CASSLGVASDEQYF	TRBV12-3/TRBV12-4	few	TRBJ2-7	-
TGCAGCAGCCGCGGGCAGGGCCTCAATGAGCAGTTCTTC	CSSRGQGLNEQFF	TRBV29-1	-	TRBJ2-1	-
TGTGCCAGCAGCTTAATAGCGGGGGCATGGAATGAGCAGTTCTTC	CASSLIAGAWNEQFF	TRBV7-8	-	TRBJ2-1	TRBD2
TGTGCCAGCAGGCAGAATTCGGGCAATCAGCCCCAGCATTTT	CASRQNSGNQPQHF	TRBV12-3/TRBV12-4	few	TRBJ1-5	-
TGCAGCGTTGTCAAGGGGGCGGGCACAGATACGCAGTATTTT	CSVVKGAGTDTQYF	TRBV29-1	-	TRBJ2-3	TRBD1
TGCAGTGCTAGAGAAACCACTGAAGCTTTCTTT	CSARETTEAFF	TRBV20-1	-	TRBJ1-1	-
TGTGCCAGCAGCCAAGGGGGGGGGACTAATGAAAAACTGTTTTTT	CASSQGGGTNEKLFF	TRBV4-2	-	TRBJ1-4	-
TGCGCCAGCAGCAGAAGCGACATCGGTGAAGCTTTCTTT	CASSRSDIGEAFF	TRBV5-1	-	TRBJ1-1	-
TGTGCCAGCAGCTGGGAAACACAGAGCTACGAGCAGTACTTC	CASSWETQSYEQYF	TRBV5-5	-	TRBJ2-7	-
TGCAGTGCTAGAAAGGGTTTCGCGGGCACCGGGGAGCTGTTTTTT	CSARKGFAGTGELFF	TRBV20-1	-	TRBJ2-2	-
TGTGCCAGTAGTATTGGGACTAGTGAAGCTTTCTTT	CASSIGTSEAFF	TRBV19	-	TRBJ1-1	-
TGCGCCAGCAGCCCAGGCTGGGGGGAGCTGTTTTTT	CASSPGWGELFF	TRBV5-1	-	TRBJ2-2	-
TGTGCCATCAGTGAGTTTGCTACAGACCAAGAGACCCAGTACTTC	CAISEFATDQETQYF	TRBV10-3	-	TRBJ2-5	-
TGCGCCAGCAGCGGGCTAGAGCTGCCTGGGGCCAACGTCCTGACTTTC	CASSGLELPGANVLTF	TRBV5-1	-	TRBJ2-6	-
TGTGCCAGCAGTTTCATGGGGAATGAAAAACTGTTTTTT	CASSFMGNEKLFF	TRBV12-3/TRBV12-4	-	TRBJ1-4	-
TGTGCCAGCAGCTTGTCGGGGACAGGACCTTTGGGTGGTGAAAAACTGTTTTTT	CASSLSGTGPLGGEKLFF	TRBV5-6	-	TRBJ1-4	TRBD1
TGCGCCAGCAGCTCCAGAATGACAGGACAAAATTCACCCCTCCACTTT	CASSSRMTGQNSPLHF	TRBV5-1	-	TRBJ1-6	-
TGTGCCAGCAGGTCAGACCGAGACTCTGGGGCCAACGTCCTGACTTTC	CASRSDRDSGANVLTF	TRBV7-9	many	TRBJ2-6	-
TGTGCCAGCAAGGGGATGGGTGAGACCCAGTACTTC	CASKGMGETQYF	TRBV2	few	TRBJ2-5	-
TGTGCCAGCAGCTTAGAGGGCTACTCATTCTACAATGAGCAGTTCTTC	CASSLEGYSFYNEQFF	TRBV27	few	TRBJ2-1	-
TGTGCCAGTAGTCCCTGGAGGGTGAATCAGCCCCAGCATTTT	CASSPWRVNQPQHF	TRBV19	-	TRBJ1-5	-
TGTGCCAGCAGCGTGGAAGGACTAGCGGGGTCCAAGCAGTTCTTC	CASSVEGLAGSKQFF	TRBV9	few	TRBJ2-1	TRBD2
TGCGCCAGCAGTGTCCAGGGTAGTCAAGAGACCCAGTACTTC	CASSVQGSQETQYF	TRBV5-1	few	TRBJ2-5	-